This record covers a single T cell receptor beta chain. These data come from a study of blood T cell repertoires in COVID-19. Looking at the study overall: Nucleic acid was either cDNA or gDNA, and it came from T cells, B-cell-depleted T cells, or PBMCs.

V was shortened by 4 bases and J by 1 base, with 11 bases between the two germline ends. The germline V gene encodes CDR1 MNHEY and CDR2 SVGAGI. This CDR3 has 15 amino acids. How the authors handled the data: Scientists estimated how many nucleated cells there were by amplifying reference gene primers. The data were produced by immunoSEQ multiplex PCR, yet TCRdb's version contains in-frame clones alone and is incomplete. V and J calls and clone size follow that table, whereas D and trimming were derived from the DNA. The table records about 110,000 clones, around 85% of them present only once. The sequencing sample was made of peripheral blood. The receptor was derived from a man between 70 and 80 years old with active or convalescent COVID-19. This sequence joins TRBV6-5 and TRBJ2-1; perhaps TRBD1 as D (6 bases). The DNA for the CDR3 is TGTGCCAGCAGTTTATTGACAGGATCCTACAATGAGCAGTTCTTC. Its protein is CASSLLTGSYNEQFF.